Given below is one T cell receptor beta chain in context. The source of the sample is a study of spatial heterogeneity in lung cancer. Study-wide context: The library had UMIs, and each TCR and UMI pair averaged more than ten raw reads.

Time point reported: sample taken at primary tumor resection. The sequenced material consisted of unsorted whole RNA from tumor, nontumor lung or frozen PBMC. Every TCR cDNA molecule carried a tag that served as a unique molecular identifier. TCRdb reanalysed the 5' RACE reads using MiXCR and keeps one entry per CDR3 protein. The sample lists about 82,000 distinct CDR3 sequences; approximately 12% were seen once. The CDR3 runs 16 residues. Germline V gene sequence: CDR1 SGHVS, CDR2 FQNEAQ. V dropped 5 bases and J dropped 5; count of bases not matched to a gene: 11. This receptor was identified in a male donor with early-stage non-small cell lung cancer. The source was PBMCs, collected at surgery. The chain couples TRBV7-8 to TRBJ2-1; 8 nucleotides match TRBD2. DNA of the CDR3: TGTGCCAGCAGCCTGCTGGAGAGCGGGAGAAACAATGAGCAGTTCTTC. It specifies CASSLLESGRNNEQFF.